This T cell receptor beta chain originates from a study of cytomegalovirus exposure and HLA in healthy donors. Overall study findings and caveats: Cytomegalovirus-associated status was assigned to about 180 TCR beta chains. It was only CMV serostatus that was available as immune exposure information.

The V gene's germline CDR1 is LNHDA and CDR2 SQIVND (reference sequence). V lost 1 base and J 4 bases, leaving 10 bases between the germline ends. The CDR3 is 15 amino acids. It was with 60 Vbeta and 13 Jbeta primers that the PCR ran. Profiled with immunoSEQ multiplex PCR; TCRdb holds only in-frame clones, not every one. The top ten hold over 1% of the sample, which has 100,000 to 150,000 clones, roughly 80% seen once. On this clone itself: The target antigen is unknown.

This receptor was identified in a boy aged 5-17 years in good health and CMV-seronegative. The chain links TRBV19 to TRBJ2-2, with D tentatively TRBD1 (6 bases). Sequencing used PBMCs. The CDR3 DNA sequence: TGTGCCAGTAGTATAGTTCTAGGGGGCACCGGGGAGCTGTTTTTT. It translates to CASSIVLGGTGELFF.